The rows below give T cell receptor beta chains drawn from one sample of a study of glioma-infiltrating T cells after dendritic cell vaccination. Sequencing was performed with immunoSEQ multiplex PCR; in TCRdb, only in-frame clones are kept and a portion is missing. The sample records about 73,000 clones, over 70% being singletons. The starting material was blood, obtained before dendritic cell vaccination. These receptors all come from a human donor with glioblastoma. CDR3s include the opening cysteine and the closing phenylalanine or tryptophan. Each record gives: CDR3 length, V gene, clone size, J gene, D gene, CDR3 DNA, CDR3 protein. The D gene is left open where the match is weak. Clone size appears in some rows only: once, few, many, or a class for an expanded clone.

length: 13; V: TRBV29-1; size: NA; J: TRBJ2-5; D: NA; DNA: TGCAGCGTTGAAGTCGGGGGTATGGCGACCCAGTACTTC; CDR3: CSVEVGGMATQYF
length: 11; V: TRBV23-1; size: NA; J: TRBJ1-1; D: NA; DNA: TGCGCCAGCAGATTCGACAGCGAGGCTTTCTTT; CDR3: CASRFDSEAFF
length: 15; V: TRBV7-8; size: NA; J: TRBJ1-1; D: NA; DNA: TGTGCCAGCAGCGTCCAGGGCGGGGGGGACACTGAAGCTTTCTTT; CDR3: CASSVQGGGDTEAFF
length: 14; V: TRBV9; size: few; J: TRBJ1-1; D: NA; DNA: TGTGCCAGCAGCGTAGGAGGGAGTGACACTGAAGCTTTCTTT; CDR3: CASSVGGSDTEAFF
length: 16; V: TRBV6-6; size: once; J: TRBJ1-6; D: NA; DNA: TGTGCCAGCAGGCCCCCCACCACGGAGTTAGTTTCACCCCTCCACTTT; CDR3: CASRPPTTELVSPLHF
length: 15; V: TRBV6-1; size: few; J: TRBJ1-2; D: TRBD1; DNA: TGTGCCAGCAGCGCCGGGACAGATCTTAACTATGGCTACACCTTC; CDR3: CASSAGTDLNYGYTF
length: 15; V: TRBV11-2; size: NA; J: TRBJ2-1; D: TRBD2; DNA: TGTGCCAGCAGCTTATCTGTGGGAGGGCCGACTGAGCAGTTCTTC; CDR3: CASSLSVGGPTEQFF
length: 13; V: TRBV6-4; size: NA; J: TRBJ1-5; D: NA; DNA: TGTGCCAGCAGTGACGGGCAGAATCAGCCCCAGCATTTT; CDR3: CASSDGQNQPQHF
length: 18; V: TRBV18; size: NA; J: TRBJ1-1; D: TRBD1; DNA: TGTGCCAGCTCACCAAGTCAGGACGCAGGGGGCGAGGACACTGAAGCTTTCTTT; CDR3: CASSPSQDAGGEDTEAFF
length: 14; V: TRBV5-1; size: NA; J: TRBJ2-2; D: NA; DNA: TGCGCCAGCAGCTTGGTTACGAACACCGGGGAGCTGTTTTTT; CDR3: CASSLVTNTGELFF
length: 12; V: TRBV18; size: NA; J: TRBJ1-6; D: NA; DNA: TGTGCCACCCGAAAGCAGGATTCACCCCTCCACTTT; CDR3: CATRKQDSPLHF
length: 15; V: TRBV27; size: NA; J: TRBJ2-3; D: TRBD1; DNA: TGTGCCAGCAGTTTAAACAGGGGGTGGACAGATACGCAGTATTTT; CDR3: CASSLNRGWTDTQYF
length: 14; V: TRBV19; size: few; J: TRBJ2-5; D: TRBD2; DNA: TGTGCCAGTAGTCCCCCTCGGGGGGGGGAGACCCAGTACTTC; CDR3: CASSPPRGGETQYF
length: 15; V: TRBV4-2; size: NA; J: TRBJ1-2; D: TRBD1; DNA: TGTGCCAGCAGCCACCAGGGACAGACTAACTATGGCTACACCTTC; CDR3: CASSHQGQTNYGYTF
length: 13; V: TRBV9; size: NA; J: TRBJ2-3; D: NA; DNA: TGTGCCAGCAGCATGACTAGTGCAGATACGCAGTATTTT; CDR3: CASSMTSADTQYF
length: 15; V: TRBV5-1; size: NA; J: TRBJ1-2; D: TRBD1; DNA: TGCGCCAGCAGCTTGGTGGGTACAGGGGGACGTGGCTACACCTTC; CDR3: CASSLVGTGGRGYTF
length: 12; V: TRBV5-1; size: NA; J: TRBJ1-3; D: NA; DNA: TGCGCCAGCAGTAGCGAAGGAAACACCATATATTTT; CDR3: CASSSEGNTIYF
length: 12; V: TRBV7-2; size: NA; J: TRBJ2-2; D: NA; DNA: TGTGCCAGCAGCTTTGGCCTGGGCCCACTGTTTTTT; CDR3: CASSFGLGPLFF
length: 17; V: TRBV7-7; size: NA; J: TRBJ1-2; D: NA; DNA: TGTGCCAGCAGCCCCCTGGGGGCTAAGATGCCCACGGGTGGCTACACCTTC; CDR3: CASSPLGAKMPTGGYTF
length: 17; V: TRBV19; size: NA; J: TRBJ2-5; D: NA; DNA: TGTGCCAGTAGTATAGAGGGGCAGCGCAGGGGGGAAGAGACCCAGTACTTC; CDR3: CASSIEGQRRGEETQYF
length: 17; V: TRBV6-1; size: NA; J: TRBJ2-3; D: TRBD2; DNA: TGTGCCAGCAGTGGCCGGACTAGCGGGGGAGGCACAGATACGCAGTATTTT; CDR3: CASSGRTSGGGTDTQYF
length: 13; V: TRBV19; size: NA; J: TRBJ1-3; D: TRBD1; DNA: TGTGCCAGCAGGACAGGGGCTGGAAACACCATATATTTT; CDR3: CASRTGAGNTIYF
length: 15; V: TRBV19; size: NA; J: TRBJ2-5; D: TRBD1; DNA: TGTGCCAGTAGTACCCCGGGACAGGGGGCGAGGGCCCAGTACTTC; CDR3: CASSTPGQGARAQYF
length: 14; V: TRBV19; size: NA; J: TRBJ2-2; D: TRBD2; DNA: TGTGCCAGTTCGGGACTAGCGGGATCTCTGGAGCTGTTTTTT; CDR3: CASSGLAGSLELFF
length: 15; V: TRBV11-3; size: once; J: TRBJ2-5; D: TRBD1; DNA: TGTGCCAGCAGCTTAGGAGGAACAGGGGGAGAGACCCAGTACTTC; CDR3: CASSLGGTGGETQYF
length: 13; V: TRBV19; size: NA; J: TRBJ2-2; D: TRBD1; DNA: TGTGCCAGTGGACAGGGGGTGGCCGGGGAGCTGTTTTTT; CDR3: CASGQGVAGELFF
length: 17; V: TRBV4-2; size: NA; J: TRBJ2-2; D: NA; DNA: TGTGCCACACCCGGAGGCGGTTTCCCTTTTTTAACCGGGGAGCTGTTTTTT; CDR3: CATPGGGFPFLTGELFF
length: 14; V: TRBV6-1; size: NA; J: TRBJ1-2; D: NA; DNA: TGTGCCAGCAGTGAAGGACAGACTAACTATGGCTACACCTTC; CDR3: CASSEGQTNYGYTF
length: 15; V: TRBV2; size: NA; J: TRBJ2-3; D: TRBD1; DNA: TGTGCCAGCAGTCGGGGACAGGGTAGCACAGATACGCAGTATTTT; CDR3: CASSRGQGSTDTQYF
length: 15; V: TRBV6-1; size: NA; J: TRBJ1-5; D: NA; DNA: TGTGCCAGCAGGAGGGGTCGGGAGTTCAATCAGCCCCAGCATTTT; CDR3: CASRRGREFNQPQHF
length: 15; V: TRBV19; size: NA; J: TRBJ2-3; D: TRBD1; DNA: TGTGCCAGTAGTCCGGGACAGAATTTATACTATACGCAGTATTTT; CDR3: CASSPGQNLYYTQYF
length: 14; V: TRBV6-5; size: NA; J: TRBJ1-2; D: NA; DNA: TGTGCCAGCAGTTACGCTATCGGGAACTATGGCTACACCTTC; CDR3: CASSYAIGNYGYTF
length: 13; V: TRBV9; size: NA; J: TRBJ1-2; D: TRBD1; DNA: TGTGCCAGCATGCCGGGACAGCCCTATGGCTACACCTTC; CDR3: CASMPGQPYGYTF
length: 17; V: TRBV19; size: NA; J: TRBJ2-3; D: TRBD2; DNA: TGTGCCAGTAGTAGGAGCGGGAGGGCCCTCTTGCCAGATACGCAGTATTTT; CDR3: CASSRSGRALLPDTQYF
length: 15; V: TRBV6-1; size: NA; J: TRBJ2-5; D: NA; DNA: TGTGCCAGCAGCGTTACTCGGGGGAGTCGAGAGACCCAGTACTTC; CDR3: CASSVTRGSRETQYF
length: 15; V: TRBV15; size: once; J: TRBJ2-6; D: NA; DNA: TGTGCCACCAGCCCTAGGGGGTTCGGGGCCAACGTCCTGACTTTC; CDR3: CATSPRGFGANVLTF
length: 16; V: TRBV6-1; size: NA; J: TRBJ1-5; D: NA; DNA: TGTGCCAGCAGTGAAGGGGCCATCCCGGCCTATCAGCCCCAGCATTTT; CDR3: CASSEGAIPAYQPQHF
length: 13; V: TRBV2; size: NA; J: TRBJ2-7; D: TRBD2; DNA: TGTAAGACTAGCGGGGGCCAATCCTACGAGCAGTACTTC; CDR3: CKTSGGQSYEQYF
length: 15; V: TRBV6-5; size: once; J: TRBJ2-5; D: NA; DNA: TGTGCCAGCAGCGACAGCTACGGAACCCAAGAGACCCAGTACTTC; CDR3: CASSDSYGTQETQYF
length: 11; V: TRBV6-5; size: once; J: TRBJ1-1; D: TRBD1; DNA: TGTGCCACGGGACAGACGAGTGAAGCTTTCTTT; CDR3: CATGQTSEAFF
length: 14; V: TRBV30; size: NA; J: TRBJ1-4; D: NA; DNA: TGTGCCTGGAGGCCCACAGGGTTAATTGAAAAACTGTTTTTT; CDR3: CAWRPTGLIEKLFF
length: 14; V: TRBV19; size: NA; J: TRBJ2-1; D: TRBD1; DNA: TGTGCCAGTAGTGTGTACAGGGGGCCCAATGAGCAGTTCTTC; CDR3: CASSVYRGPNEQFF
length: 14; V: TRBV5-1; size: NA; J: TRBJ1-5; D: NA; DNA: TGCGCCAGCAGCTTGGGTGCACAGAATCAGCCCCAGCATTTT; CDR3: CASSLGAQNQPQHF
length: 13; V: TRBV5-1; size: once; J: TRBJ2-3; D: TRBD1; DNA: TGCGCCAGCAACAGTTTAGGGGGCGATACGCAGTATTTT; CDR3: CASNSLGGDTQYF
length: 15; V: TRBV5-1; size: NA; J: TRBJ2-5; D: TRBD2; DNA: TGCGCCAGCAGCTTGTCTCCGGGGGGACAAGAGACCCAGTACTTC; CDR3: CASSLSPGGQETQYF
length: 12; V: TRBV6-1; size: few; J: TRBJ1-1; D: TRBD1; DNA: TGTGCCAGCATAAGGGGGCGCACTGAAGCTTTCTTT; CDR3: CASIRGRTEAFF
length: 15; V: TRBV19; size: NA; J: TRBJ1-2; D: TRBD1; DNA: TGTGCCAGTAGTCTCCGGGACAGGGGCAACTATGGCTACACCTTC; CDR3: CASSLRDRGNYGYTF
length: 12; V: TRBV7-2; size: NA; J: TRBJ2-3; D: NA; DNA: TGTGCCAGCAGCCCTCCCACAGATACGCAGTATTTT; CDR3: CASSPPTDTQYF
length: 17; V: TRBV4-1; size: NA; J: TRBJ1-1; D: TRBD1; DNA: TGCGCCAGCAGCCCGGACGGGACAGCGGTTGGGGGCGGTGAAGCTTTCTTT; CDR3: CASSPDGTAVGGGEAFF
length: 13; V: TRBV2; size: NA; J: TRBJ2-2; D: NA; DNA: TGTGCCAGCAAGGGGACTTACACCGGGGAGCTGTTTTTT; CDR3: CASKGTYTGELFF
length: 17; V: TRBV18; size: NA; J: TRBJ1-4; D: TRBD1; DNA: TGTGCCAGCTCACTCACTACTACCACAGGGGGTAATGAAAAACTGTTTTTT; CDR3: CASSLTTTTGGNEKLFF
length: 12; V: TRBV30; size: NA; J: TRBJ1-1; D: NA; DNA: TGTGCCTGGAGTTTATTGAACACTGAAGCTTTCTTT; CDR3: CAWSLLNTEAFF
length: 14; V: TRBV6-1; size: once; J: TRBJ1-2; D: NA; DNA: TGTGCCAGCAGTGAAGGCGGGGGAAACTATGGCTACACCTTC; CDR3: CASSEGGGNYGYTF
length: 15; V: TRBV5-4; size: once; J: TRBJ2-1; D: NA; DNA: TGTGCCAGCAGCTTGGTCCCCCGGGATCGAGGTGAGCAGTTCTTC; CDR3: CASSLVPRDRGEQFF
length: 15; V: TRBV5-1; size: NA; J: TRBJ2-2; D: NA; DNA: TGCGCCAGCAGCTTGACGACAGCCTACACCGGGGAGCTGTTTTTT; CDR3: CASSLTTAYTGELFF
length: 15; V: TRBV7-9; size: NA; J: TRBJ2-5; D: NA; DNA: TGTGCCAGCAGCCGCCCGGGACAAATAACGGAGACCCAGTACTTC; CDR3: CASSRPGQITETQYF
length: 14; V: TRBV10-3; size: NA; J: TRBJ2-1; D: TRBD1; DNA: TGTGCCATCAGGGACAGGGAGGCTTACAATGAGCAGTTCTTC; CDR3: CAIRDREAYNEQFF
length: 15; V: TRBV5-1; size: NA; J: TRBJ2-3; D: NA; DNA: TGCGCCAGCAGCCCGTACAGGGATGGCACAGATACGCAGTATTTT; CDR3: CASSPYRDGTDTQYF
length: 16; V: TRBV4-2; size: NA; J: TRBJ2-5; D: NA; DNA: TGTGCCAGCAGCCAAGACCCTAGCGCGGGGTCAGAGACCCAGTACTTC; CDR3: CASSQDPSAGSETQYF
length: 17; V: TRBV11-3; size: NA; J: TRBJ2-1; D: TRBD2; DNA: TGTGCCAGCAGCGAGGGACTAGCGGGGGGGCCTATCAATGAGCAGTTCTTC; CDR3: CASSEGLAGGPINEQFF